The following is a T cell receptor beta chain sequence with its context. What it recognizes is unknown. The CDR3 is made up of 14 amino acids. The V gene end was trimmed by 4 bases and the J gene end by 6 bases; junction bases not matched to a gene: 7. Germline V gives CDR1 LNHDA, CDR2 SQIVND (reference sequence). The data derive from a study of CD8 T cell repertoires and HIV-1 epitope variants. On the study more broadly: Epitopes were three Gag families plus Nef HW9 and YT9.

On the immunoSEQ platform, TCR beta CDR3s were sequenced at survey depth. Sequencing used immunoSEQ multiplex PCR; TCRdb keeps in-frame clones, though not all of them. The sample carries around 5,300 clones, 67% recorded once. The sample taken for sequencing was cultured CD8+ T cells derived from PBMCs. The rearrangement joins TRBV19 to TRBJ2-7; 9 positions agree with TRBD1. The clonotype originates from a male donor with HIV. CDR3 loop: CASSRGTGPGEQYF. The CDR3 DNA is TGTGCCAGTAGTAGAGGGACAGGGCCTGGCGAGCAGTACTTC.